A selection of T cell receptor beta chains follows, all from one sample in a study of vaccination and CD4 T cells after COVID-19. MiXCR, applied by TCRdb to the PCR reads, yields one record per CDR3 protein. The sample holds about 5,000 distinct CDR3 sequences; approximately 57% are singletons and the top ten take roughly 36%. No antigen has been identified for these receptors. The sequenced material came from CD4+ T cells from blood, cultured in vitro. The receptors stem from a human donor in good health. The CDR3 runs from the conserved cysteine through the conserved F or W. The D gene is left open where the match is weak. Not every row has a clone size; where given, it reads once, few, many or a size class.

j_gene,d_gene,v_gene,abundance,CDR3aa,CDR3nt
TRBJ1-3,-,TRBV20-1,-,CSARDVGIGNTIYF,TGCAGTGCTAGAGATGTGGGGATTGGAAACACCATATATTTT
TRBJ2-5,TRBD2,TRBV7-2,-,CASSLGAGGPEETQYF,TGTGCCAGCAGCCTAGGCGCGGGGGGGCCGGAAGAGACCCAGTACTTC
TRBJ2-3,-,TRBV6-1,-,CASLSPSTDTQYF,TGTGCCAGCCTCAGTCCTAGCACAGATACGCAGTATTTT
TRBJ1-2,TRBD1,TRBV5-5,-,CASSRTTGGLYGYTF,TGTGCCAGCAGCCGTACAACAGGGGGACTGTATGGCTACACCTTC
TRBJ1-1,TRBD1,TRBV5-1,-,CASSFQGGTEAFF,TGCGCCAGCAGCTTTCAGGGGGGCACTGAAGCTTTCTTT
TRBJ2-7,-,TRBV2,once,CASSATWASYEQYF,TGTGCCAGCAGTGCCACCTGGGCTAGCTACGAGCAGTACTTC
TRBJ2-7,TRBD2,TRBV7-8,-,CASSFPGGTYEQYF,TGTGCCAGCAGCTTCCCGGGAGGCACCTACGAGCAGTACTTC
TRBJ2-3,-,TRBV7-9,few,CASSFREGQDTQYF,TGTGCCAGCAGCTTCCGGGAAGGGCAGGATACGCAGTATTTT
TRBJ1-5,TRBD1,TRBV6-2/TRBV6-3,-,CASSYGTGFQPQHF,TGTGCCAGCAGTTACGGGACAGGGTTTCAGCCCCAGCATTTT
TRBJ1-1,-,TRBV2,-,CASSDRANTEAFF,TGTGCCAGCAGTGACAGGGCGAACACTGAAGCTTTCTTT
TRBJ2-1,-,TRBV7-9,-,CASSLAPVGFSLYNEQFF,TGTGCCAGCAGCTTAGCCCCCGTTGGGTTTAGCCTCTACAATGAGCAGTTCTTC
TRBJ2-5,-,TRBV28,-,CASRPGLGETQYF,TGTGCCAGCCGACCGGGTCTGGGGGAGACCCAGTACTTC
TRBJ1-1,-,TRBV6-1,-,CASTVGGKENTEAFF,TGTGCCAGCACCGTCGGAGGGAAGGAAAACACTGAAGCTTTCTTT
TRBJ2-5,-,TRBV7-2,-,CASTQAKGFQETQYF,TGTGCCAGCACCCAAGCGAAGGGCTTCCAAGAGACCCAGTACTTC
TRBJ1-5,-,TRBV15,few,CATSRDRAGRHQPQHF,TGTGCCACCAGCAGAGATCGGGCAGGGAGGCATCAGCCCCAGCATTTT
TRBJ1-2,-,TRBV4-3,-,CASSQDWGVNYGYTF,TGCGCCAGCAGCCAAGATTGGGGGGTTAACTATGGCTACACCTTC
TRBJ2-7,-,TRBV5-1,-,CASSSLGGTSSYEQYF,TGCGCCAGCAGCAGCCTCGGGGGAACTAGCTCCTACGAGCAGTACTTC
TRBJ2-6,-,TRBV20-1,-,CSEYFDADSGANVLTF,TGCAGTGAATATTTCGACGCTGACTCTGGGGCCAACGTCCTGACTTTC
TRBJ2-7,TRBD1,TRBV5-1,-,CASSLKTGDSYEQYF,TGCGCCAGCAGCTTGAAAACAGGGGACTCCTACGAGCAGTACTTC
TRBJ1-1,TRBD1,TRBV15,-,CATSTGGAEGTEAFF,TGTGCCACCAGCACAGGGGGCGCCGAGGGCACTGAAGCTTTCTTT
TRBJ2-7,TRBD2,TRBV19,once,CASSRNIAGGPWEQYF,TGTGCCAGTAGTAGGAACATAGCGGGAGGGCCCTGGGAGCAGTACTTC
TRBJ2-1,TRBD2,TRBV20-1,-,CSARAPATSGKIFDEQFF,TGCAGTGCTAGAGCGCCGGCGACTAGCGGGAAAATATTCGATGAGCAGTTCTTC
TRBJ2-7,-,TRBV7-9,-,CASSLVLGLFAYEQYF,TGTGCCAGCAGCTTAGTATTAGGGCTATTCGCCTACGAGCAGTACTTC
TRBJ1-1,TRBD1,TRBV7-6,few,CASSPHLVTGLNTEAFF,TGTGCCAGCAGCCCCCATTTGGTGACAGGGCTGAACACTGAAGCTTTCTTT
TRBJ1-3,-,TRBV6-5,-,CASSYEPQVSGNTIYF,TGTGCCAGCAGTTACGAACCCCAGGTCTCTGGAAACACCATATATTTT
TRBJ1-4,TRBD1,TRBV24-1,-,CATSAPGQGAGKLFF,TGTGCCACCAGTGCCCCGGGACAGGGGGCAGGAAAACTGTTTTTT
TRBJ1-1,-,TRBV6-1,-,CASIRRTAKNTEAFF,TGTGCCAGCATCAGACGGACAGCCAAGAACACTGAAGCTTTCTTT
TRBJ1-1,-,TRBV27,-,CASRPRVVAEAFF,TGTGCCAGCAGACCCCGAGTCGTCGCTGAAGCTTTCTTT
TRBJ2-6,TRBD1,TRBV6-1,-,CASSQTGTGANVLTF,TGTGCCAGCAGTCAGACAGGGACTGGGGCCAACGTCCTGACTTTC
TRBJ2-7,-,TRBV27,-,CASSLAGPYEQYF,TGTGCCAGCAGTTTAGCAGGGCCCTACGAGCAGTACTTC
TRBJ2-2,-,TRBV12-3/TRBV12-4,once,CASRITNTGELFF,TGTGCCAGCAGGATTACTAACACCGGGGAGCTGTTTTTT
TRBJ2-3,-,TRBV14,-,CASSQRQRGFTDTQYF,TGTGCCAGCAGCCAAAGGCAGAGAGGATTCACAGATACGCAGTATTTT
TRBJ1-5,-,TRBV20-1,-,CSAREGGNQPQHF,TGCAGTGCTAGAGAGGGGGGGAATCAGCCCCAGCATTTT
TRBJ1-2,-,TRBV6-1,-,CASAGNYGYTF,TGTGCCAGCGCCGGGAACTATGGCTACACCTTC
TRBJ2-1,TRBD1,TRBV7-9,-,CASSPRTGFIGEQFF,TGTGCCAGCAGCCCCAGGACAGGGTTTATAGGTGAGCAGTTCTTC
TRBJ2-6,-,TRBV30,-,CAWTGYGANVLTF,TGTGCCTGGACAGGGTACGGGGCCAACGTCCTGACTTTC
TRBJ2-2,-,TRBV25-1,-,CASTGGYTTGELFF,TGTGCCAGCACAGGGGGGTACACAACCGGGGAGCTGTTTTTT